This T cell receptor (beta chain) was profiled in a study of regulatory T cells in long-lasting Graves disease. CDR3-region Arm-PCR and iRepertoire HTBI primers produced the TCR beta libraries. TCRdb redid the calling of the multiplex PCR reads with MiXCR, one entry per CDR3 protein. Of about 300,000 distinct CDR3 sequences in the sample, about 18% are singletons; the top ten hold about two fifths. This clonotype was counted ten times or more. The antigen is undetermined. As for time point: newly diagnosed GD, antithyroid drugs for less than 3 months. TCR sequences were obtained from RNA taken from PBMCs. General study points: Less diverse TCR repertoires were seen in persistent Graves' patients than in newly diagnosed ones.

The CDR3 is 15 amino acids. Germline V gene lookup returns CDR1 GTSNPN and CDR2 SVGIG (reference sequence). V was clipped by 3 bases and J by 2 bases, with 14 bases between them. This sequence joins TRBV30 and TRBJ1-3; D possibly corresponds to TRBD1 (6 bases). This sample comprised peripheral blood mononuclear cells (PBMCs), obtained at new diagnosis, from a patient treated with antithyroid drugs. This sequence was found in a female donor with Graves disease. The CDR3 DNA reads as TGTGCCTGGAGCCCGGGGGCAGCGGCTGGAAACACCATATATTTT. Its translation is CAWSPGAAAGNTIYF.